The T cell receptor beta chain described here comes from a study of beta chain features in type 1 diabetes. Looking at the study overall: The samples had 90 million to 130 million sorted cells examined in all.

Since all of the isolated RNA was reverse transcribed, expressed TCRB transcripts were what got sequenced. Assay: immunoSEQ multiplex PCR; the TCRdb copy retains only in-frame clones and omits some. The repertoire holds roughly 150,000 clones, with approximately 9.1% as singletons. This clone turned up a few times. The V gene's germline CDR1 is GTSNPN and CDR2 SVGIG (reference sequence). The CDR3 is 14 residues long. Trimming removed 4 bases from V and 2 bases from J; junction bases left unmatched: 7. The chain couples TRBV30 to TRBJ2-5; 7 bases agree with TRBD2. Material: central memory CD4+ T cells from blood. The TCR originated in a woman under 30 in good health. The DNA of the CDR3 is TGTGCCTGGACCCGTGGGAGGGCGCAAGAGACCCAGTACTTC. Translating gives CAWTRGRAQETQYF.